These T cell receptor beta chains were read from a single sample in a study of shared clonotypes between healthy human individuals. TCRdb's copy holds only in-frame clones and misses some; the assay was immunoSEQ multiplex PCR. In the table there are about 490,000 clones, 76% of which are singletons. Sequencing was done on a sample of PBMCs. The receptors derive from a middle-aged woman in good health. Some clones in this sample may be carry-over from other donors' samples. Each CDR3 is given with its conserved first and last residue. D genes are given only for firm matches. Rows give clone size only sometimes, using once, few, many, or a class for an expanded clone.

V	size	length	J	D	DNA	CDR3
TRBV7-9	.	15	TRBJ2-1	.	TGTGCCAGCAGCCGTGGAACCCCCTCCTACAATGAGCAGTTCTTC	CASSRGTPSYNEQFF
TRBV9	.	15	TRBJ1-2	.	TGTGCCAGCAGCCCCCCCGGCCGGGGGGCAGAAGGCTACACCTTC	CASSPPGRGAEGYTF
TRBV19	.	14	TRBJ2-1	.	TGTGCCAGTAGTGCGACTCAAGTGAACAATGAGCAGTTCTTC	CASSATQVNNEQFF
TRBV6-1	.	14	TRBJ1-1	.	TGTGCCAGCAGTCCAGGACATCGGGACACCGAAGCTTTCTTT	CASSPGHRDTEAFF
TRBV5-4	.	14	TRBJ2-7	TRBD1	TGTGCCAGCAGCGGGCCGGGACAGAGCTACGAGCAGTACTTC	CASSGPGQSYEQYF
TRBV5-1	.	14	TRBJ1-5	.	TGCGCCAGCAGCTTGGGTACGGGGGATCAGCCCCAGCATTTT	CASSLGTGDQPQHF
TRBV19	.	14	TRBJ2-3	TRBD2	TGTGCCAGTGGGGGAGGGACTAGCACAGATACGCAGTATTTT	CASGGGTSTDTQYF
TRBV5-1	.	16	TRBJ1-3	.	TGCGCCAGCAGCTCCCGATCCCGGACGGCGGGAAACACCATATATTTT	CASSSRSRTAGNTIYF
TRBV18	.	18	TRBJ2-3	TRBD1	TGTGCCAGCTCACCGGCCCCGAATACAGGGGTGCGCACAGATACGCAGTATTTT	CASSPAPNTGVRTDTQYF
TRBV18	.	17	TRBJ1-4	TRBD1	TGTGCCAGCTCACCACGGGGACAGGGGCAGGCTAATGAAAAACTGTTTTTT	CASSPRGQGQANEKLFF
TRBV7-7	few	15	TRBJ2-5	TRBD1	TGTGCCAGCAGACAAGGGACAGGGGGCGTAGAGACCCAGTACTTC	CASRQGTGGVETQYF
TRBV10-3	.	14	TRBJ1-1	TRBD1	TGTGCAATCAGATCCCAGGGGGGTACGACTGAAGCTTTCTTT	CAIRSQGGTTEAFF
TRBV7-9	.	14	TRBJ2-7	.	TGTGCCAGCAGCTTTAGGAAGGGCCCTGGGGAGCAGTACTTC	CASSFRKGPGEQYF
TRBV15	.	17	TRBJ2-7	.	TGTGCCACCAGCAGAGATCGGGGTAGCAAGATTACCTACGAGCAGTACTTC	CATSRDRGSKITYEQYF
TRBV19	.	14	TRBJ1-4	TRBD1	TGTGCCAGTAGTATTGGGACAGGGGCAGAAAAACTGTTTTTT	CASSIGTGAEKLFF
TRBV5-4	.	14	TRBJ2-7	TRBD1	TGTGCCAGCAGCTTGGAGAGGGGGCGATACGAGCAGTACTTC	CASSLERGRYEQYF
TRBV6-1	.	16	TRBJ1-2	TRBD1	TGTGCCAGCAGGGAAGGAAACAGGGGAGGAGGTTATGGCTACACCTTC	CASREGNRGGGYGYTF
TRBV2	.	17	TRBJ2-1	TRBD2	TGTGCCAGCAGCGATCCGGGACTAGCGGGAGTTGGCAATGAGCAGTTCTTC	CASSDPGLAGVGNEQFF
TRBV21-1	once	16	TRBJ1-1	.	TGTGCCAGCAGCACGCGACAGGGAGGTTTGATCACTGAAGCTTTCTTT	CASSTRQGGLITEAFF
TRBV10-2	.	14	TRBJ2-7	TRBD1	TGCGCCAGCAGCCCTCCCGGACAGGGCGGGGAGCAGTACTTC	CASSPPGQGGEQYF
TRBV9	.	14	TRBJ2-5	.	TGTGCCAGCAGCGTAGATCCAGCGTCGGAGACCCAGTACTTC	CASSVDPASETQYF
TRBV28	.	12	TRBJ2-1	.	TGTGCCAGCAGTACCTTTGCCCCATGGCTGTTCTTC	CASSTFAPWLFF
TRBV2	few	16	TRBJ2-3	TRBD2	TGTGCCAGCAGTGAACGGGCGGGAGGGTTGACAGATACGCAGTATTTT	CASSERAGGLTDTQYF
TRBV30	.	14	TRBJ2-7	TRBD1	TGTGCCTGGAGTACCGGGACAGGGACTTACGAGCAGTACTTC	CAWSTGTGTYEQYF
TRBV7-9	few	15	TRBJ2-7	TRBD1	TGTGCCAGCAGCTTGACCGGGACAGGGGCCTACGAGCAGTACTTC	CASSLTGTGAYEQYF
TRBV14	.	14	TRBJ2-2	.	TGTGCCAGCAGCCAGTCGACGTACACCGGGGAGCTGTTTTTT	CASSQSTYTGELFF
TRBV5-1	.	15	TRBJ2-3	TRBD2	TGCGCCAGCAGCTTGGCTAGCGGGAGAACAGATACGCAGTATTTT	CASSLASGRTDTQYF
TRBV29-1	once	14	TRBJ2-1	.	TGCAGCGTGCGATCCGGGGGAATCTCCAATGAGCAGTTCTTC	CSVRSGGISNEQFF
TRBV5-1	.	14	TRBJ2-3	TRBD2	TGCGCCAGCAGCCCGGGGACTAGCCCAGATACGCAGTATTTT	CASSPGTSPDTQYF
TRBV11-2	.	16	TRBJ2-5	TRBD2	TGTGCCAGCAGCTTATACCCCTTAGCGGGAGTTGAGACCCAGTACTTC	CASSLYPLAGVETQYF
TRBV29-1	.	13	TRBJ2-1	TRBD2	TGCAGCGTCCGCGGCGGGAGAACTCAGCAACAGTTCTTC	CSVRGGRTQQQFF
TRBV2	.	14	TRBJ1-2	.	TGTGCCAGCAGCAAAACCGAGGGGGTCTATGGCTACACCTTC	CASSKTEGVYGYTF
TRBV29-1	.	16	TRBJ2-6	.	TGCAGCGCCTCGGACCTCGGGAGCTCTGGGGGAGAGGTCCTGACTTTC	CSASDLGSSGGEVLTF
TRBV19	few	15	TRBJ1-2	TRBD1	TGTGCCAGTAGTCTTGACAGGGGTCTAAGCTATGGCTACACCTTC	CASSLDRGLSYGYTF
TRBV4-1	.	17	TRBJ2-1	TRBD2	TGCGCCAGCAGCCAACGAACAATAGCGGGAGGTGGCAATGAGCAGTTCTTC	CASSQRTIAGGGNEQFF